This TCR beta chain stems from a study of beta chain features in type 1 diabetes. Study-wide context: Patients looked much like healthy donors when it came to age, gender and cell yields. Study-level results: VDJ junctions sequenced from type 1 diabetes patients showed fewer insertions and more deletions. TCRB CDR3s from Type 1 diabetes patients were moderately but significantly shorter in all four CD4+ subsets.

Sampling consisted of one heparinised blood draw per donor, averaging around 110 mL. This CDR3 comprises 15 residues. The germline V gene encodes CDR1 MNHEY and CDR2 SMNVEV (reference sequence). V dropped 4 bases and J dropped 9 bases, with 19 bases sitting between them. On this clone itself: Its antigen is unidentified.

Reverse transcription of all isolated RNA meant that expressed TCRB transcripts were sequenced. The repertoire was sequenced with immunoSEQ multiplex PCR; TCRdb's copy has only in-frame clones and lacks some. The table shows more than 300,000 clones, with over 13% occurring only once. Sequencing used naive CD4+ T cells from blood. This TCR was sampled from a woman aged 18-29 years in good health. The chain combines TRBV27 with TRBJ2-1; a possible D gene is TRBD2 (6 bases). Here the CDR3 reads CASSSLPDYGSEQFF. CDR3 coding DNA: TGTGCCAGCAGTTCACTGCCGGACTATGGGAGTGAGCAGTTCTTC.